This entry features one TCR beta chain sequence. The table lists this clone with a count of one. The antigen it recognizes is unknown. Qualities for individual bases were not recorded, and no much larger clone is one base off. This record comes from a study of blood T cell repertoires in COVID-19 (dated by TCRdb to 2018 to 2021). Describing the broader study: Samples covering the acute and convalescent phases of COVID-19 were provided by collaborators in the United States, Italy and Spain. The prospective study material was composed of cDNA or gDNA derived from T cells, B-cell-depleted T cells, or PBMCs. Subjects who had been exposed to COVID-19, were actively infected with it, or had recovered from it provided the deeply sampled blood TCRbeta repertoires that made up the dataset. The repertoires were released in a freely available public database intended as a resource for research on the immune response to SARS-CoV-2. The samples were drawn from two sources: the first 160 participants of the ongoing ImmuneRACE study, and about 1,300 subjects contributed by 6 global collaborators. A de-identified subject ID, COVID-19 status, age in years and sex were almost always included in the sample metadata. Where available, HLA class I and class II types were taken from metadata supplied by the sample provider and were not determined by assay-based typing. Study-level results and caveats: The amount of clinical and demographic metadata varied by source and participant and was provided uncurated.

Each collaborating institution followed its own protocols to collect whole blood in K2EDTA tubes. Collaborator samples were shipped for TCRbeta analysis as frozen whole blood, isolated PBMCs, or DNA extracted from either sample type. The immunoSEQ Assay, a bias-controlled multiplex PCR, was used to amplify TCRbeta CDR3 regions from genomic DNA. The original pipeline was this. The number of nucleated cells in each sample was estimated from the amplification of reference gene primers within the assay. To quantify the absolute abundance of each unique TCRbeta CDR3 rearrangement, sequence reads were collapsed and filtered. Productive Simpson clonality was computed per sample as the square root of Simpson's diversity index over productive rearrangements. The table comes from immuneACCESS by way of TCRdb, which keeps in-frame sequences with V and J called. Part of the clones is missing from these tables; in studies checked, under half for an unresolved V gene and the rest for unknown reasons. The V and J calls and clone size were taken over from that table, and D and trimming were inferred from the DNA. The sample table records 400,000 to 550,000 clones; around 89% of these occur just once. The top ten hold 4.3% of the sample.

Counted from cysteine to phenylalanine, this CDR3 has 18 amino acids. Only the CDR3 region is kept as DNA, spanning 54 bases read in frame from base 1. Clipping removes 9 bases from V and 2 bases from J, with 20 as the unmatched junction base count. From the germline V gene (reference sequence), CDR1 is LGHDT and CDR2 is YNNKEL. Recombination connected TRBV3-1 (or the pseudogene TRBV3-2) to TRBJ2-3; 7 junctional bases match TRBD2. The TCR was taken from a woman aged 30 to 39 with acute or convalescent COVID-19. Material for sequencing was peripheral blood. The nucleotide sequence is TGTGCCAGAGCGATCTTGGGACTACCCGACATAAACACAGATACGCAGTATTTT. Its protein reads: CARAILGLPDINTDTQYF.